This T cell receptor beta chain was found in a study of radiation and T cells in renal cell carcinoma. Study results and limitations: In blood, top tumor clones expanded by 2 weeks, shrinking by 4.

Time point: blood 4 weeks post-SBRT, at nephrectomy. Treatment denoted: 15 Gy SBRT to primary tumor, nephrectomy 4 weeks later. Nephrectomy followed 15 Gy stereotactic body radiation by 4 weeks. The CDR3 consists of 15 residues. CDR1 LNHDA and CDR2 SQIVND come from the germline V gene (reference sequence). Trimming removed 6 bases from V and 0 bases from J, with 12 bases in between. The data were produced by immunoSEQ multiplex PCR, yet TCRdb's version contains in-frame clones alone and is incomplete. In the table there are approximately 83,000 clones, around four fifths of which are singletons. As for this clone: Its antigen is currently unknown.

The receptor's source is a man aged 50 to 59 with renal cell carcinoma. The chain recombines TRBV19 with TRBJ1-3, with D possibly being TRBD1 (6 bases). The sequences come from blood, collected from a patient whose treatment included radiotherapy and nephrectomy. In DNA form, the CDR3 reads TGTGCCAGTAGCCAAGGGGGGCTCTCTGGAAACACCATATATTTT. It is translated as CASSQGGLSGNTIYF.